The 20 T cell receptor beta chains below were found in one sample sequenced in a study of regulatory T cells in long-lasting Graves disease. Library construction for TCR beta used iRepertoire HTBI primers and Arm-PCR of CDR3 regions. TCRdb reprocessed the multiplex PCR reads with MiXCR, giving one entry per CDR3 protein. The sample lists fewer than 650,000 distinct CDR3 sequences; 16% were seen once. Time point indicated: newly diagnosed GD, antithyroid drugs for less than 3 months. Preparation of the TCR library used RNA extracted from PBMCs. This sample was also put to use in a study of T cells in Graves' hyperthyroidism and ophthalmopathy.

Sequences were derived from peripheral blood mononuclear cells (PBMCs), sampled at new diagnosis, from a patient treated with antithyroid drugs. The receptors shown here come from a woman aged 25 to 45 with Graves disease.

This clonotype was seen many times. The chain is built from TRBV12-3 or TRBV12-4 and TRBJ2-3; D possibly corresponds to TRBD1 (5 bases). The CDR3 has 15 amino acids. Trimming stripped 2 bases from V and 4 bases from J, with 13 bases between. CDR3 DNA: TGTGCCAGCAGTTTAAGGCCAGGGCGCGCAGATACGCAGTATTTT. Translating gives CASSLRPGRADTQYF.

The CDR3 here is CASSFVSGGANEQFF. Written as DNA, the CDR3 is TGTGCCAGCAGTTTCGTCAGCGGGGGGGCTAATGAGCAGTTCTTC. The V gene is TRBV12-3 or TRBV12-4, the J gene TRBJ2-1, with TRBD2 matching over 10 bases. V trimming: 3 bases; J trimming: 7 bases; junction bases outside the gene matches: 6. The CDR3 is 15 amino acids.

This clonotype appeared a few times. The gene calls are TRBV7-9 and TRBJ1-2; D perhaps matches TRBD1 (5 bases). Trimming cost V 5 bases and J 7 bases, with 17 bases left between them. CDR1 is SEHNR, CDR2 FQNEAQ, per germline (reference sequence). The CDR3 consists of 14 residues. CDR3 nucleotides: TGTGCCAGCAGCCCAAACCAAGGGGAAGGTGGCTACACCTTC. This codes for CASSPNQGEGGYTF.

Only a few counts were recorded for this clonotype. The J gene is TRBJ1-2, the V gene TRBV6-1; TRBD1 matches 9 bases. The CDR3 loop spans 18 amino acids. Looked up from germline, CDR1 is MNHNS and CDR2 is SASEGT. V lost 4 bases, J lost 6 bases, and 18 bases stayed unmatched. CDR3 sequence: CASSAVPGTGLYGDGYTF. For the CDR3, the DNA is TGTGCCAGCAGTGCCGTTCCCGGGACAGGGCTCTATGGAGATGGCTACACCTTC.

As to this clonotype: A much larger clone sits a single nucleotide away, making a read error possible. The V and J genes are TRBV5-8 and TRBJ1-6; D gene ambiguous. Deletions cut 3 bases from V and 10 bases from J, with 14 bases between. The CDR3 contains 14 residues. CDR1 and CDR2 from the germline V gene are SGHTS and YDEGEE. The chain's CDR3 is CASSSGPVSSPLHF. The CDR3 DNA is TGTGCCAGCAGCTCGGGTCCAGTGTCATCACCCCTCCACTTT.

This clonotype was counted many times. The chain carries TRBV12-3 or TRBV12-4 and TRBJ1-1; D may be TRBD1 (5 bases). Trimming removed 6 bases from V and 5 bases from J, with 16 bases in between. The CDR3 loop spans 14 amino acids. Here the CDR3 reads CASRKQVGRTEAFF. The DNA for the CDR3 is TGTGCCAGCAGGAAACAGGTGGGGAGGACTGAAGCTTTCTTT.

This clonotype was picked up a small number of times. The chain joins TRBV7-6 to TRBJ2-7; 8 bases align to TRBD2. Germline V gene lookup returns CDR1 SGHVS and CDR2 FNYEAQ. Trimming took 3 bases from V and 0 from J; bases not matched to a gene: 16. CDR3 size: 19 residues. The CDR3: CASSLFVPSGQKSSYEQYF. CDR3 DNA sequence: TGTGCCAGCAGCTTGTTTGTCCCTAGCGGGCAAAAAAGCTCCTACGAGCAGTACTTC.

This clonotype was seen a few times. The V gene is TRBV19, the J gene TRBJ2-7; 8 bases are shared with TRBD1. Germline assignment: CDR1 LNHDA and CDR2 SQIVND (reference sequence). This CDR3 region has 14 residues. V lost 9 bases to trimming and J lost 6 bases; unmatched junction nucleotides: 13. CDR3 protein: CASNPRTGYSEQYF. In DNA, the CDR3 is TGTGCCAGCAACCCGCGGACAGGGTATTCCGAGCAGTACTTC.

Concerning this clonotype: With a much larger clone just one base away, this may be a read error. The rearrangement uses TRBV2 and TRBJ2-5; D call uncertain. The ends were cut back, 3 bases at V and 6 bases at J, with 11 bases in the middle. CDR3 length: 13 amino acids. Germline loops: CDR1 SNHLY, CDR2 FYNNEI. The CDR3 is CASSDGPRKTQYF. The CDR3 DNA is TGTGCCAGCAGTGACGGCCCCAGAAAGACCCAGTACTTC.

This clonotype was seen ten or more times. The chain links TRBV28 to TRBJ2-7, with D perhaps matching TRBD1 (6 bases). With 6 bases removed from V and 3 bases from J, the gap between germline ends came to 6 bases. The CDR3 consists of 11 residues. Germline V gene data show CDR1 as MDHEN and CDR2 as SYDVKM. The CDR3 DNA follows: TGTGCCAGCAGGGACAGCTACGAGCAGTACTTC. Translation gives CASRDSYEQYF.

The sample holds a few counts of this clonotype. V and J are TRBV3-1 and TRBJ2-1, with 12 positions matching TRBD2. Trimming removed 0 bases from V and 2 bases from J; junction bases left unmatched: 8. This CDR3 region has 19 residues. The germline gives CDR1 LGHDT, CDR2 YNNKEL (reference sequence). The CDR3 protein is CASSQDGASGRVTYNEQFF. CDR3 DNA sequence: TGTGCCAGCAGCCAAGATGGGGCTAGCGGGAGGGTAACCTACAATGAGCAGTTCTTC.

This clonotype was recorded at least ten times. The chain links TRBV3-1 to TRBJ2-7, with no clear D. This CDR3 comprises 11 residues. The germline V and J ends were trimmed by 3 bases and 5 bases, with 5 bases remaining between them. Germline CDR1 LGHDT, CDR2 YNNKEL (reference sequence). CDR3 sequence: CASSHANEQYF. The CDR3 nucleotides read TGTGCCAGCAGCCATGCTAACGAGCAGTACTTC.

The table lists this clonotype with many counts. The chain carries TRBV7-9 and TRBJ2-7; TRBD1 or TRBD2 may be the D gene (5 bases each). V lost 5 bases and J 6 bases, leaving 14 bases between the germline ends. Germline CDR1 is SEHNR and CDR2 is FQNEAQ (reference sequence). The CDR3 is made up of 13 amino acids. The CDR3 loop reads CASSLGTQFEQYF. Here the CDR3 DNA reads TGTGCCAGCAGCCTAGGGACCCAGTTCGAGCAGTACTTC.

Only a few counts were recorded for this clonotype. The chain uses TRBV20-1 and TRBJ2-2; tentative D call: TRBD1 (6 bases). The germline V gene has CDR1 DFQATT and CDR2 SNEGSKA (reference sequence). The CDR3 runs 14 residues. V shed 4 bases and J shed 6 bases, with 15 bases lying between them. The CDR3 coding sequence is TGCAGTGCTACCAGGACAGCTCCGTCCGGGGAGCTGTTTTTT. It encodes CSATRTAPSGELFF.

In this sample, this clonotype turned up many times. The rearrangement joins TRBV12-3 or TRBV12-4 to TRBJ2-5; TRBD2 agrees at 7 bases. V was pared by 5 bases and J by 5 bases, with 8 bases of the junction left unmatched. The CDR3 consists of 14 residues. DNA of the CDR3: TGTGCCAGCAGTGGGGGGGGGGTCGGGGAGACCCAGTACTTC. Encoded protein: CASSGGGVGETQYF.

This clonotype showed up many times. The V call is TRBV20-1, the J call TRBJ2-7; TRBD1 aligns across 7 bases. This CDR3 comprises 12 residues. CDR1 and CDR2 from the germline V gene are DFQATT and SNEGSKA (reference sequence). Unmatched junction bases numbered 5, after V lost 6 bases and J lost 3 bases. The CDR3 protein is CSATPGGYEQYF. CDR3 DNA: TGCAGTGCCACACCAGGGGGCTACGAGCAGTACTTC.

This clonotype was detected a few times. The rearrangement joins TRBV29-1 to TRBJ2-1; 10 bases are shared with TRBD2. The length of the CDR3 is 14 residues. CDR1 and CDR2 (germline): SQVTM, ANQGSEA. V was clipped by 5 bases and J by 10 bases; unmatched bases: 11. Here the CDR3 DNA reads TGCAGCGTTAGTGAGAGCGGGAGGGCCTGGGAGCAGTTCTTC. Translation gives CSVSESGRAWEQFF.

In this sample, this clonotype turned up a few times. The J gene is TRBJ2-7, the V gene TRBV10-2; the D gene is possibly TRBD1 (5 bases). V lost 4 bases to trimming and J lost 2 bases, with 9 bases between them. CDR1 is WSHSY and CDR2 is SAAADI in the germline V gene. The CDR3 runs to 13 residues. CDR3 in DNA: TGCGCCAGCAGTGCAGGGCAGGCCTACGAGCAGTACTTC. Amino acid sequence: CASSAGQAYEQYF.

This clonotype was found many times. CDR3 residues: CASSYTSGRANEQFF. In DNA, the CDR3 is TGCGCCAGCAGCTATACTAGCGGGAGGGCCAATGAGCAGTTCTTC. The rearrangement uses TRBV5-1 and TRBJ2-1, with 13 bases that match TRBD2. Germline V gives CDR1 SGHRS, CDR2 YFSETQ. V gave up 3 bases and J gave up 6 bases; unmatched junction bases: 3. The CDR3 sequence is 15 residues long.

The rearrangement links TRBV5-1 to TRBJ2-3; 7 nucleotides line up with TRBD2. The V and J ends lost 4 bases and 5 bases, in that order; junction bases with no gene match: 16. Germline V lookup: CDR1 SGHRS, CDR2 YFSETQ. The CDR3 runs to 17 residues. The CDR3 sequence is CASSLSPSGAGRDTQYF. CDR3 DNA: TGCGCCAGCAGCCTCTCACCCAGCGGGGCTGGTCGAGATACGCAGTATTTT.